The following is a TCR beta chain sequence with its context. The method was immunoSEQ multiplex PCR; TCRdb's version includes in-frame clones alone and lacks a portion of them. The table lists over 150,000 clones, roughly nine tenths of them singletons. These data come from a study of blood T cell repertoires in COVID-19. The specimen sequenced was peripheral blood. The origin of this receptor is a man aged 65-85 years with active or convalescent COVID-19.

The CDR3 loop reads CASSLDGNGYQPQHF. The CDR3 DNA follows: TGTGCCAGCAGCTTAGATGGTAACGGGTATCAGCCCCAGCATTTT. The rearrangement links TRBV11-2 to TRBJ1-5, with D hard to call. Trimming pared 0 bases from V and 5 bases from J, leaving 11 bases between. Germline V gene data show CDR1 as SGHAT and CDR2 as FQNNGV. The CDR3 is 15 residues long.